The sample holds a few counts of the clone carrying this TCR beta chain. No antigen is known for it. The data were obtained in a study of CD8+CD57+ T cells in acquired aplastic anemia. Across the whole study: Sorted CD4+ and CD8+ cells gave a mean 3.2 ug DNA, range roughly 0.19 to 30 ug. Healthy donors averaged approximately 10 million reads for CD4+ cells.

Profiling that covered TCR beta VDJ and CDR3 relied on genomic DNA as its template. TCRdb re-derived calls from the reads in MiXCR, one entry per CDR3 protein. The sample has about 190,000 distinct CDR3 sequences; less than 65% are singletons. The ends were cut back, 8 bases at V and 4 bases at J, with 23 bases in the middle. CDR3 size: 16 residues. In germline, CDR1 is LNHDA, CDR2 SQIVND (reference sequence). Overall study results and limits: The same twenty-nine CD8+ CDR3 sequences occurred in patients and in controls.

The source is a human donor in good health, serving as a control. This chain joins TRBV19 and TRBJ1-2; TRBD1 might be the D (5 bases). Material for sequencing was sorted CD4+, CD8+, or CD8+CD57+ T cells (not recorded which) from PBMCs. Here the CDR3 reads CASRGTGPRRTYGYTF. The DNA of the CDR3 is TGTGCCAGTCGCGGGACGGGACCTCGGAGGACCTATGGCTACACCTTC.